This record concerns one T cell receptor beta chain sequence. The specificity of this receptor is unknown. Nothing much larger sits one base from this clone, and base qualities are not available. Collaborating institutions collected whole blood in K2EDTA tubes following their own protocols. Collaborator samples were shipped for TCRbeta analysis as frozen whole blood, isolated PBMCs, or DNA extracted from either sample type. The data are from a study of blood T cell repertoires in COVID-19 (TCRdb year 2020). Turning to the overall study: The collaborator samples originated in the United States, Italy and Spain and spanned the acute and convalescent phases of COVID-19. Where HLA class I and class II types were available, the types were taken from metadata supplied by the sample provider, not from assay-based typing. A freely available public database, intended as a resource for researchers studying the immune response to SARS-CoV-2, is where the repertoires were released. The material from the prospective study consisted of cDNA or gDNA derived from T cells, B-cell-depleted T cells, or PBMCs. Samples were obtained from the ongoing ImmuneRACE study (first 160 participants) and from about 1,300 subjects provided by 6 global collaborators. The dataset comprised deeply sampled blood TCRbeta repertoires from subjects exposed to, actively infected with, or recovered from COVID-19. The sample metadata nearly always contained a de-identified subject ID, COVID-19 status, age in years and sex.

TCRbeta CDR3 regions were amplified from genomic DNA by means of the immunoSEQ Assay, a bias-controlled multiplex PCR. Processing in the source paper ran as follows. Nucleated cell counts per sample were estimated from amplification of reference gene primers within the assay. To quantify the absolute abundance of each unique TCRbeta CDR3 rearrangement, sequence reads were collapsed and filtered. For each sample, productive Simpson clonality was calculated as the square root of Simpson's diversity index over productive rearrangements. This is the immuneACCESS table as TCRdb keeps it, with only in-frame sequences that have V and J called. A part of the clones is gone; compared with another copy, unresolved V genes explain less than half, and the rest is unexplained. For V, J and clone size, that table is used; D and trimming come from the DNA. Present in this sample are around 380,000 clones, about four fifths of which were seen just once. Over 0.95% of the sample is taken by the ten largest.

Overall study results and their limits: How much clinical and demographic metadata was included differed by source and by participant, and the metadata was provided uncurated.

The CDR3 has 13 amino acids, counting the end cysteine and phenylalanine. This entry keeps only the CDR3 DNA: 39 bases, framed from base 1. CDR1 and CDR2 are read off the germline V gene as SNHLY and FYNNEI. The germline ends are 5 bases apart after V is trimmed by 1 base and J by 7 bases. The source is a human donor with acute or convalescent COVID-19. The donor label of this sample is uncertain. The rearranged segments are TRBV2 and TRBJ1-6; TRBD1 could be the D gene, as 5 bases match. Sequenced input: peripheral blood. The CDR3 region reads CASSEEGNSPLHF. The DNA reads TGTGCCAGCAGTGAAGAGGGGAATTCACCCCTCCACTTT.